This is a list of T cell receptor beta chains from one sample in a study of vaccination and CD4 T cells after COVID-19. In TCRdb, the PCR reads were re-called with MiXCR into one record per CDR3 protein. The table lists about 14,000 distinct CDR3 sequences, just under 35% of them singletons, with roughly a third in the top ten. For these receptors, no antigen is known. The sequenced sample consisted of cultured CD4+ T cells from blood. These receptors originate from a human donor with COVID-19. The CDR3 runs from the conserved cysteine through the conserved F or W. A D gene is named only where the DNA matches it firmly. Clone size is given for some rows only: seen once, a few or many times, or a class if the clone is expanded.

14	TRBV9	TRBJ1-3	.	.	TGTGCCAGCACCCCCGACGGGATTGGAAACACCATATATTTT	CASTPDGIGNTIYF
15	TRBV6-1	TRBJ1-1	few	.	TGTGCCAGCAGAGGCCTCGGTGTGGGCGACACTGAAGCTTTCTTT	CASRGLGVGDTEAFF
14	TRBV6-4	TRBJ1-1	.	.	TGTGCCAGCAGTGACTCGACGATGGGTGCGTCAGCTTTCTTT	CASSDSTMGASAFF
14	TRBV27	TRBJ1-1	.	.	TGTGCCAGCAGCCCTATATCGGGTGGGACTGAAGCTTTCTTT	CASSPISGGTEAFF
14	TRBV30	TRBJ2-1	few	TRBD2	TGTGCCTGGGCGGGACTAGCGGGGGACAATGAGCAGTTCTTC	CAWAGLAGDNEQFF
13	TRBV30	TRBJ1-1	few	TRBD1	TGTGCCTGGAAAGGGGGACAGTCCGGTGAAGCTTTCTTT	CAWKGGQSGEAFF
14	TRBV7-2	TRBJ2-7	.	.	TGTGCCAGCAGCCTCCGACAGCCCTCCTACGAGCAGTACTTC	CASSLRQPSYEQYF
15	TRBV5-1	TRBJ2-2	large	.	TGCGCCAGCAGCTTGCAGGGCTCTAACACCGGGGAGCTGTTTTTT	CASSLQGSNTGELFF
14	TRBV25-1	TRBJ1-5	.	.	TGTGCCAGCAGGAAAACAGGTAGCAATCAGCCCCAGCATTTT	CASRKTGSNQPQHF
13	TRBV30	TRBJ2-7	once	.	TGTGCCTGGAGTCCCCGGACGGGCTCCGAGCAGTACTTC	CAWSPRTGSEQYF
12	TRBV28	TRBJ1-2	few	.	TGTGCCAGTCAAGTCCACGGTGATGGCTACACCTTC	CASQVHGDGYTF
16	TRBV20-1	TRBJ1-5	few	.	TGCAGTGCGGACCCGGCCAATAAAGCGGAGCATCAGCCCCAGCATTTT	CSADPANKAEHQPQHF
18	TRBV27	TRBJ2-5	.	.	TGTGCCAGCAGTTTATCGATTTTGCCAGGGAAAATCCAAGAGACCCAGTACTTC	CASSLSILPGKIQETQYF
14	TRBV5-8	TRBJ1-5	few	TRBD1	TGTGCCAGCAGCTCAAGACAGGGTGGACTGCCCCAGCATTTT	CASSSRQGGLPQHF
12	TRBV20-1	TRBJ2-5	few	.	TGCAGTGCTAGAGGTCAGAAAGACACCCAGTACTTC	CSARGQKDTQYF
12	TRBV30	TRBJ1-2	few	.	TGTGCCTGGAGTGTAGGTAGGGGCGGCTACACCTTC	CAWSVGRGGYTF
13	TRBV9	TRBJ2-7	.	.	TGTGCCAGCAGCGCCGGGACACTGGGCGAGCAGTACTTC	CASSAGTLGEQYF
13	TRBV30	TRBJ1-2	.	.	TGTGCCTGGAGTGCAGGCACCACCTATGGCTACACCTTC	CAWSAGTTYGYTF
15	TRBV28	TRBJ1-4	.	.	TGTGCCAGCAGAATACCCGGGGCGCGGGGGGAAAAACTGTTTTTT	CASRIPGARGEKLFF
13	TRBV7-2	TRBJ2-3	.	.	TGTGCCAGCAGCTCCGGGACTCGCAATACGCAGTATTTT	CASSSGTRNTQYF
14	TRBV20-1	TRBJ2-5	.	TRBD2	TGCAGTGCTATGTCCGGGGGGGGACAAGAGACCCAGTACTTC	CSAMSGGGQETQYF
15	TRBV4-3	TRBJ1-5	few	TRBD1	TGCGCCAGCAGCCCACAGACAGGGGGAACTCAGCCCCAGCATTTT	CASSPQTGGTQPQHF
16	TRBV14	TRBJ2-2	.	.	TGTGCCAGCAGCCAAGTCATGCTTCAGAACACCGGGGAGCTGTTTTTT	CASSQVMLQNTGELFF
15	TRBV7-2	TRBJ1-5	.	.	TGTGCCAGCAGCTTTGCGTCAGGGAAAAATCAGCCCCAGCATTTT	CASSFASGKNQPQHF
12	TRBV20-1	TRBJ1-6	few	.	TGCAGTGCTGCCGGAGGTAATTCACCCCTCCACTTT	CSAAGGNSPLHF
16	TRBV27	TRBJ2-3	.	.	TGTGCCAGCAGTGAGGACCGCCCGCGGCGCACAGATACGCAGTATTTT	CASSEDRPRRTDTQYF
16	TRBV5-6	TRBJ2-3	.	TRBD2	TGTGCCAGCAGCTTGGGCCTAGCGGGGAGCACAGATACGCAGTATTTT	CASSLGLAGSTDTQYF